Presented here are 21 T cell receptor beta chains from one specimen sequenced in a study of early T cells in non-severe SARS-CoV-2 infection. MiXCR, run by TCRdb on the 5' RACE reads, gives a single entry per CDR3 protein. The sample yields 25,000 to 35,000 distinct CDR3 sequences, around 4.6% seen once. Input material: whole blood. Receptor source: an adult who was a healthcare worker with PCR-confirmed SARS-CoV-2 infection or an uninfected control (not recorded which).

The sample holds many counts of this clonotype. The genes are TRBV7-6 and TRBJ2-7; TRBD1 matches 7 bases. V lost 1 base and J lost 3; bases outside the gene matches: 6. The CDR3 is 15 residues long. Per germline, CDR1 SGHVS and CDR2 FNYEAQ. CDR3 protein: CASSLDAGGSYEQYF. CDR3 DNA: TGTGCCAGCAGCTTAGACGCAGGGGGAAGCTACGAGCAGTACTTC.

This clonotype was detected ten times or more. The chain recombines TRBV4-3 with TRBJ2-3; 14 bases are a match to TRBD2. The CDR3 spans 17 residues. Per germline, CDR1 LGHNA and CDR2 YSLEER. V shed 0 bases and J 5 bases; nucleotides not matched to a gene: 4. CDR3 protein: CASSQDGTSGRRDTQYF. In nucleotides, the CDR3 is TGCGCCAGCAGCCAAGATGGGACTAGCGGGAGAAGAGATACGCAGTATTTT.

This clonotype was recorded at least ten times. The gene calls are TRBV10-3 and TRBJ2-5; no clear D gene. The germline V gene has CDR1 ENHRY and CDR2 SYGVKD. The ends were cut back, 3 bases at V and 0 bases at J, with 5 bases in the middle. This CDR3 region has 13 residues. The CDR3 sequence: CAISEGYQETQYF. CDR3 coding DNA: TGTGCCATCAGTGAAGGGTACCAAGAGACCCAGTACTTC.

This clonotype was seen a single time. This may stem from a read error, because a much larger clone lies one nucleotide away. The chain joins TRBV20-1 to TRBJ2-2; D is possibly TRBD1 (6 bases). Looked up from germline, CDR1 is DFQATT and CDR2 is SNEGSKA (reference sequence). This CDR3 is built from 15 residues. This CDR3 reads CSARASQGRIGGLFF. CDR3 coding DNA: TGCAGTGCTAGGGCCTCGCAGGGGCGTATAGGGGGGCTGTTTTTT.

This clonotype was seen a few times. This could be a read error, since a much larger clone is one nucleotide away. This chain joins TRBV7-9 and TRBJ2-4; D might be TRBD1 (5 bases). This CDR3 is 11 amino acids long. The germline V gene encodes CDR1 SEHNR and CDR2 FQNEAQ (reference sequence). The CDR3 DNA follows: TGTGTCAGCAGCCCCCAGGGCATTCAGTACTTC. Translation gives CVSSPQGIQYF.

This clonotype was seen many times. The V call is TRBV5-1, the J call TRBJ2-3; 9 bases agree with TRBD1. The J segment lost 2 bases and the V segment lost 2 bases, leaving 6 bases of the junction unmatched. The CDR3 is 16 amino acids. Germline CDR1 and CDR2: SGHRS and YFSETQ. The CDR3 reads CASSFDGTGPTDTQYF. CDR3 in DNA: TGCGCCAGCAGCTTTGACGGGACAGGGCCCACAGATACGCAGTATTTT.

This clonotype was seen at least ten times. The V call is TRBV2, the J call TRBJ2-1; 9 nucleotides align to TRBD2. Germline-derived CDR1 and CDR2 are SNHLY and FYNNEI. This CDR3 has 18 residues. The J segment lost 3 bases and the V segment lost 0 bases, leaving 9 bases of the junction unmatched. This chain's CDR3 is CASSEALGSGSFYNEQFF. CDR3 coding DNA: TGTGCCAGCAGTGAAGCGCTTGGTAGCGGGAGTTTCTACAATGAGCAGTTCTTC.

This clonotype has ten or more counts. The gene calls are TRBV9 and TRBJ2-4, with D maybe TRBD2 (10 bases). The CDR3 extends over 19 amino acids. Trimming cost V 4 bases and J 6 bases, with 29 bases left between them. Per germline, CDR1 SGDLS and CDR2 YYNGEE. In DNA, the CDR3 is TGTGCCAGCAGCCGACAGGGGGTACATCTAGCGGGAGAGGGAAACATTCAGTACTTC. This translates into CASSRQGVHLAGEGNIQYF.

This clonotype occurred many times. The chain links TRBV9 to TRBJ2-1; the match to TRBD1 covers 8 bases. J was trimmed by 6 bases and V by 3 bases; bases with no gene match: 8. The CDR3 has 15 amino acids. Germline V gene lookup returns CDR1 SGDLS and CDR2 YYNGEE. The CDR3 DNA follows: TGTGCCAGCAGCGAGAGGCAGGGGGCGGGCAATGAGCAGTTCTTC. Its protein is CASSERQGAGNEQFF.

At least ten counts were recorded for this clonotype. The chain combines TRBV29-1 with TRBJ2-2; 10 bases line up with TRBD2. Germline values: CDR1 SQVTM, CDR2 ANQGSEA. The CDR3 sequence is 14 residues long. V shed 7 bases, J shed 1 base, and the junction held 3 bases outside the gene matches. CDR3 region: CSARLAGNTGELFF. In nucleotides, the CDR3 is TGCAGCGCAAGACTAGCGGGGAACACCGGGGAGCTGTTTTTT.

There are many counts of this clonotype. This chain links TRBV20-1 with TRBJ2-1; D call uncertain. There are 14 residues in the CDR3. V lost 3 bases and J lost 2, with 11 bases in between. The germline V gene encodes CDR1 DFQATT and CDR2 SNEGSKA (reference sequence). CDR3 amino acids: CSASSPGTYNEQFF. As DNA, the CDR3 is TGCAGTGCTAGTTCCCCGGGCACCTACAATGAGCAGTTCTTC.

This clonotype was seen many times. The rearrangement links TRBV7-9 to TRBJ2-7, with D unclear. Trimming shortened V by 4 bases and J by 1 base, and 8 bases separated the two germline ends. Germline CDR1 is SEHNR and CDR2 is FQNEAQ (reference sequence). The CDR3 spans 13 residues. CDR3: CASSSQNSYEQYV. The CDR3 DNA is TGTGCCAGCAGCTCTCAGAATTCCTACGAGCAGTACGTC.

This clonotype was detected many times. CDR3 residues: CAIRKGQGLLYEQYF. The CDR3, as DNA: TGTGCCATCAGAAAAGGACAGGGGCTGCTTTACGAGCAGTACTTC. The V call is TRBV10-3, the J call TRBJ2-7; TRBD1 aligns across 9 bases. Germline trimming cut 6 bases from V and 4 bases from J; bases unmatched to any gene: 10. Germline V gene lookup returns CDR1 ENHRY and CDR2 SYGVKD. The CDR3 contains 15 residues.

The sample holds many counts of this clonotype. The genes are TRBV19 and TRBJ1-5, with D perhaps matching TRBD1 (5 bases). The CDR3 consists of 16 residues. Trimming took off 0 bases at V and 6 bases at J, with 15 bases between the two ends. Germline assignment: CDR1 LNHDA and CDR2 SQIVND (reference sequence). CDR3 in amino acids: CASSIDSTGTFQPQHF. The CDR3 region has the DNA TGTGCCAGTAGTATAGACAGTACCGGGACGTTTCAGCCCCAGCATTTT.

This clonotype was observed a handful of times. This sequence joins TRBV6-1 and TRBJ1-3; D gene ambiguous. The CDR3 loop spans 15 amino acids. Germline assignment: CDR1 MNHNS and CDR2 SASEGT. V lost 4 bases and J 0 bases, leaving 10 bases between the germline ends. In DNA form, the CDR3 reads TGTGCCAGCAGTGGTTTGTTGGACTCTGGAAACACCATATATTTT. It yields the protein CASSGLLDSGNTIYF.

At least ten counts were recorded for this clonotype. The chain is built from TRBV19 and TRBJ2-6, with unresolved D. The germline V and J ends were trimmed by 9 bases and 0 bases, with 9 bases remaining between them. This CDR3 contains 14 residues. The germline gives CDR1 LNHDA, CDR2 SQIVND (reference sequence). The CDR3 DNA sequence: TGTGCCAGCCTGGTTACCTCTGGGGCCAACGTCCTGACTTTC. This gives the protein CASLVTSGANVLTF.

The table lists this clonotype with a few counts. This chain joins TRBV6-5 and TRBJ1-4; 11 bases match TRBD1. Germline V gene lookup returns CDR1 MNHEY and CDR2 SVGAGI. After removal of 5 bases from V and 7 bases from J, the junction contained 6 bases not matched to a gene. This CDR3 contains 15 residues. This CDR3 is CASSTDRGQGEKLFF. In DNA, the CDR3 is TGTGCCAGCAGTACGGACAGGGGGCAGGGTGAAAAACTGTTTTTT.

At least ten counts were recorded for this clonotype. Here the CDR3 DNA reads TGTGCCAGCAGCCAAGTTCCGGCCTCGGGGGAGCAGTACTTC. Its protein product is CASSQVPASGEQYF. The V gene is TRBV3-1, the J gene TRBJ2-7; tentative D call: TRBD2 (5 bases). Germline V CDR1 and CDR2: LGHDT, YNNKEL (reference sequence). This CDR3 is 14 amino acids long. The V gene lost 1 base and the J gene lost 7 bases, with 14 bases spanning the gap.

This clonotype was observed many times. The chain is built from TRBV4-2 and TRBJ2-7, with 14 bases matching TRBD2. Looked up from germline, CDR1 is LGHNA and CDR2 is YNFKEQ. V lost 7 bases and J lost 0; bases outside the gene matches: 8. This CDR3 has 17 amino acids. CDR3 residues: CASTFTGTSGSSYEQYF. The CDR3 DNA follows: TGTGCCAGCACCTTTACCGGGACTAGCGGGAGCTCCTACGAGCAGTACTTC.

At least ten counts were recorded for this clonotype. The chain recombines TRBV12-3 or TRBV12-4 with TRBJ2-6; D assignment may be TRBD1 or TRBD2 (7 bases each). The CDR3 loop spans 14 amino acids. Trimming took off 5 bases at V and 11 bases at J, with 16 bases between the two ends. The CDR3 nucleotides read TGTGCCAGCAGTCCGGGGGGACAGCTCGACGTCCTGACTTTC. It codes for CASSPGGQLDVLTF.

Concerning this clonotype: A read error is possible here, since a much larger clone lies one base away. This chain's CDR3 is CVSSLQGTGELFF. In nucleotides, the CDR3 is TGTGTCAGCAGCTTACAGGGGACCGGGGAGCTGTTTTTT. The gene calls are TRBV12-3 or TRBV12-4 and TRBJ2-2; 7 nucleotides agree with TRBD1. The CDR3 loop spans 13 amino acids.